Each of the 12 T cell receptor beta chains below was sequenced from the same sample in a study. One entry per CDR3 protein results from TCRdb running MiXCR on the RT-PCR reads. The sample has about 680,000 distinct CDR3 sequences, 12% to 15% seen once. Sequencing input: memory CD4+ T cells from blood. These receptors were collected from a female donor in good health, serving as a healthy control.

This clonotype showed up many times. The rearrangement links TRBV5-1 to TRBJ2-7; TRBD2 might be the D (6 bases). CDR3 length: 14 amino acids. Trimming took off 2 bases at V and 4 bases at J, with 13 bases between the two ends. From germline, CDR1 is SGHRS and CDR2 YFSETQ. This CDR3 is CASSFIGSGYEQYF. The CDR3 DNA follows: TGCGCCAGCAGCTTTATCGGGAGTGGATACGAGCAGTACTTC. The variable domain in full, with the rest retrieved from reference TRBV5-1 and TRBJ2-7, is KAGVTQTPRYLIKTRGQQVTLSCSPISGHRSVSWYQQTPGQGLQFLFEYFSETQRNKGNFPGRFSGRQFSNSRSEMNVSTLELGDSALYLCASSFIGSGYEQYFGPGTRLTVT.

Written as DNA, the CDR3 is TGCAGTGCCCCCAGGTCCCGGGGATCCTACAATGAGCAGTTCTTC. This translates into CSAPRSRGSYNEQFF. The rearrangement uses TRBV20-1 and TRBJ2-1, with D tentatively TRBD2 (5 bases). CDR3 length: 15 residues. Trimming stripped 6 bases from V and 1 base from J, with 16 bases between. CDR1 DFQATT and CDR2 SNEGSKA come from the germline V gene (reference sequence).

V usage is TRBV5-4 and J usage is TRBJ2-5; TRBD2 matches 9 bases. CDR3 length equals 14 residues. Germline V gives CDR1 SGHNT, CDR2 YYREEE (reference sequence). V dropped 6 bases and J dropped 3; count of bases not matched to a gene: 6. Written as DNA, the CDR3 is TGTGCCAGCACCTTAGGCGGGAGGGAAGAGACCCAGTACTTC. Amino acid sequence: CASTLGGREETQYF.

This clonotype was picked up many times. The rearrangement links TRBV7-8 to TRBJ1-4, with TRBD1 matching 7 bases. V lost 3 bases, J lost 7 bases, and 5 bases stayed unmatched. CDR3 length: 14 amino acids. Looked up from germline, CDR1 is SGHVS and CDR2 is FQNEAQ. The CDR3 reads CASSLAGGGEKLFF. CDR3 nucleotides: TGTGCCAGCAGCTTGGCAGGGGGAGGTGAAAAACTGTTTTTT.

As concerns this clonotype: The junction departs from the called germline gene at one end, perhaps through a read error. The chain couples TRBV3-1 to TRBJ1-1; D possibly corresponds to TRBD1 (5 bases). The CDR3 covers 14 residues. In germline, CDR1 is LGHDT, CDR2 YNNKEL (reference sequence). The CDR3 DNA reads as TGTGCCAGCAGCCCTGGGGGGGTGAACACTGAAGTTTTCTTT. This gives the protein CASSPGGVNTEVFF.

This clonotype was seen more than once but under ten times. The V call is TRBV11-2, the J call TRBJ2-2; D unclear. V lost 5 bases and J lost 1, with 8 bases in between. In germline, CDR1 is SGHAT, CDR2 FQNNGV. CDR3 length: 14 amino acids. Here the CDR3 reads CASSKYMNTGELFF. CDR3 DNA sequence: TGTGCCAGCAGCAAGTACATGAACACCGGGGAGCTGTTTTTT.

The chain links TRBV20-1 to TRBJ1-2; 9 bases align to TRBD1. The CDR3 has 13 amino acids. Trimming took 4 bases from V and 7 from J; bases not matched to a gene: 7. Germline V CDR1 and CDR2: DFQATT, SNEGSKA (reference sequence). The chain's CDR3 is CSATLQGARGYTF. The CDR3 DNA reads as TGCAGTGCTACCCTACAGGGGGCGCGTGGCTACACCTTC.

This clonotype occurred a few times. The chain carries TRBV7-2 and TRBJ2-5; 7 nucleotides match TRBD1. V was clipped by 3 bases and J by 5 bases; unmatched bases: 9. Germline V gene sequence: CDR1 SGHTA, CDR2 FQGNSA. The CDR3 is made up of 15 amino acids. CDR3 bases: TGTGCCAGCAGCTTGAACGGCCTCAGGGGGGAGACCCAGTACTTC. Translation gives CASSLNGLRGETQYF.

This clonotype was found many times. The chain joins TRBV29-1 to TRBJ2-5; 8 bases are a match to TRBD1. The CDR3 loop spans 14 amino acids. Per the germline V gene, CDR1 is SQVTM and CDR2 is ANQGSEA. After removal of 5 bases from V and 4 bases from J, the junction contained 9 bases not matched to a gene. CDR3 DNA: TGCAGCGTTATTGTTGGACAGGGACGAGAGACCCAGTACTTC. Encoded protein: CSVIVGQGRETQYF.

This clonotype occurred a few times. V is TRBV5-1 and J is TRBJ2-4, with 7 bases that match TRBD1. This CDR3 is built from 15 residues. Germline-derived CDR1 and CDR2 are SGHRS and YFSETQ. V dropped 4 bases and J dropped 3; count of bases not matched to a gene: 7. The CDR3 sequence is CASSRTGEGKNIQYF. The DNA for the CDR3 is TGCGCCAGCAGCCGCACAGGGGAAGGCAAAAACATTCAGTACTTC.

The chain is built from TRBV4-1 and TRBJ1-5, with D maybe TRBD1 (5 bases). Trimming removed 2 bases at V and 11 bases at J, with 13 bases between. CDR3 length: 13 amino acids. The germline CDR1 and CDR2 sequences are MGHRA and YSYEKL. The CDR3 region has the DNA TGCGCCAGCAGCCAACCCCCGGGGGGAGCCCAGCATTTT. Its protein product is CASSQPPGGAQHF.

As to this clonotype: A much larger clonotype is one base distant, so this may be a read error. The chain joins TRBV6-5 to TRBJ2-3, with 10 bases lining up with TRBD2. Germline values: CDR1 MNHEY, CDR2 SVGAGI. The V and J ends lost 3 bases and 5 bases, in that order; junction bases with no gene match: 5. CDR3 size: 15 residues. CDR3 residues: CASSYSGRSLDTQYF. The CDR3 coding sequence is TGTGCCAGCAGTTATAGCGGGAGGAGCTTAGATACGCAGTATTTT.